The 7 T cell receptor beta chains reported below all come from one sample, sequenced in a study of cytomegalovirus exposure and HLA in healthy donors. With 60 Vbeta and 13 Jbeta primers, the PCR was carried out. The protocol was immunoSEQ multiplex PCR, while the TCRdb copy is restricted to in-frame clones and leaves out a portion. The data contain roughly 150,000 clones, 76% of them singletons. The sequenced sample was PBMCs. All receptors come from a middle-aged woman in good health and CMV-seronegative.

The rearrangement uses TRBV10-2 and TRBJ2-3; 13 nucleotides match TRBD2. The CDR3 has 18 amino acids. Unmatched junction bases numbered 11, after V lost 8 bases and J lost 0 bases. CDR1 is WSHSY and CDR2 is SAAADI in the germline V gene. The CDR3: CASGGTSGIPLSTDTQYF. CDR3 bases: TGCGCCAGCGGAGGGACTAGCGGGATTCCCCTTAGCACAGATACGCAGTATTTT.

This chain connects TRBV6-5 to TRBJ1-5, with D possibly being TRBD1 (5 bases). CDR3 length equals 15 residues. Looked up from germline, CDR1 is MNHEY and CDR2 is SVGAGI. V lost 0 bases, J lost 0 bases, and 6 bases lay in between. This CDR3 is CASSYSRASNQPQHF. The CDR3 DNA reads as TGTGCCAGCAGTTACTCCAGGGCTAGCAATCAGCCCCAGCATTTT.

The rearrangement links TRBV12-5 to TRBJ2-4; TRBD2 is a possible D gene (5 bases). Germline CDR1 reads LGHNT; CDR2 reads FRNRAP. Trimming cost V 4 bases and J 0 bases, with 22 bases left between them. The CDR3 extends over 19 amino acids. CDR3 sequence: CASGSPGSDVLLAKNIQYF. The CDR3 DNA reads as TGTGCTAGTGGTTCCCCGGGGAGCGACGTACTCCTAGCCAAAAACATTCAGTACTTC.

This clone was found once. The chain couples TRBV18 to TRBJ2-4, with 10 bases aligning to TRBD2. Per germline, CDR1 KGHSH and CDR2 LQKENI. V lost 3 bases and J lost 7; bases outside the gene matches: 6. This CDR3 comprises 15 residues. The CDR3, as DNA: TGTGCCAGCTCACCGGCTAGCGGGAGTGGGAACATTCAGTACTTC. Translation gives CASSPASGSGNIQYF.

The J gene is TRBJ2-1, the V gene TRBV6-5, with D possibly matching TRBD1 (5 bases). The CDR3 spans 12 residues. The ends were cut back, 8 bases at V and 4 bases at J, with 9 bases in the middle. Germline CDR1 reads MNHEY; CDR2 reads SVGAGI. The CDR3 is CASGRVYNEQFF. As DNA, the CDR3 is TGTGCCAGCGGCAGGGTTTACAATGAGCAGTTCTTC.

The chain carries TRBV7-9 and TRBJ2-1; 9 nucleotides align to TRBD2. This CDR3 comprises 15 residues. The V segment lost 5 bases and the J segment 5 bases; nucleotides outside the gene matches: 7. Germline V gives CDR1 SEHNR, CDR2 FQNEAQ (reference sequence). In DNA, the CDR3 is TGTGCCAGCAGCCCAAGACTAGCGGCCAACAATGAGCAGTTCTTC. It codes for CASSPRLAANNEQFF.

The rearrangement uses TRBV10-1 and TRBJ2-3, with D tentatively TRBD1 (5 bases). Germline-derived CDR1 and CDR2 are WNHNN and SYGVQD (reference sequence). The V end lost 2 bases, the J end lost 2 bases, and 11 bases lay between the germline ends. CDR3 size: 15 residues. This CDR3 reads CASSERGSNTDTQYF. The CDR3 DNA reads as TGCGCCAGCAGTGAGAGGGGTTCTAACACAGATACGCAGTATTTT.